Shown below are 13 T cell receptor beta chains from a single sample sequenced in a study of blood T cells in healthy people across ages. A second PCR, run for about 6 to 11 cycles, used a sample-barcoded 5' primer plus a J-beta primer mix. TCRdb re-called the 5' RACE reads through MiXCR, storing one row per CDR3 protein. The data hold roughly 570,000 distinct CDR3 sequences, with roughly 28% observed a single time. Sequenced sample: blood. The source is a woman aged 65 to 85 in good health.

V gene TRBV9 combines with J gene TRBJ2-5; D is uncertain. Trimming pared 0 bases from V and 4 bases from J, leaving 10 bases between. There are 14 residues in the CDR3. Germline V CDR1 and CDR2: SGDLS, YYNGEE. The CDR3, as DNA: TGTGCCAGCAGCGTAGCTGGGGTCGGAGAGACCCAGTACTTC. It translates to CASSVAGVGETQYF.

This clonotype has at least ten counts. The rearrangement links TRBV2 to TRBJ2-1, with 8 bases that match TRBD2. CDR1 and CDR2 (germline): SNHLY, FYNNEI. The CDR3 covers 15 residues. Trimming cost V 2 bases and J 4 bases; bases outside gene matches: 4. DNA for the CDR3: TGTGCCAGCAGTGAAAGTAGCGGGGCATACAATGAGCAGTTCTTC. Protein sequence: CASSESSGAYNEQFF.

This clonotype was counted between two and nine times. V gene TRBV9 combines with J gene TRBJ2-3; tentatively, D is TRBD2 (5 bases). In germline, CDR1 is SGDLS, CDR2 YYNGEE. This CDR3 spans 13 amino acids. V was pared by 5 bases and J by 6 bases, with 13 bases between. Here the CDR3 DNA reads TGTGCCAGCAGTCTAGCAACCCATGATACGCAGTATTTT. It translates to CASSLATHDTQYF.

With respect to this clonotype: The conserved phenylalanine or tryptophan is not found at the CDR3 terminus, so this likely reflects a read error. The chain is built from TRBV6-5 and TRBJ2-3; D unresolved. Germline loops: CDR1 MNHEY, CDR2 SVGAGI. V shed 6 bases and J shed 6 bases, with 19 bases lying between them. There are 15 residues in the CDR3. The DNA of the CDR3 is TGTGCCAGCAGACCCCTCGGTAGGCCTCTGGATACGCAGTATCTT. It is translated as CASRPLGRPLDTQYL.

The V call is TRBV18, the J call TRBJ2-2; D is uncertain. Germline V gives CDR1 KGHSH, CDR2 LQKENI. Trimming cost V 6 bases and J 2 bases, with 10 bases left between them. This CDR3 comprises 14 residues. The CDR3 loop is CASSPQENTGELFF. For the CDR3, the DNA is TGTGCCAGCTCGCCCCAAGAAAACACCGGGGAGCTGTTTTTT.

The chain uses TRBV20-1 and TRBJ2-3; TRBD2 aligns across 9 bases. The V segment lost 1 base and the J segment 3 bases; nucleotides outside the gene matches: 5. Germline CDR1 is DFQATT and CDR2 is SNEGSKA (reference sequence). This CDR3 has 15 residues. The DNA of the CDR3 is TGCAGTGCTAGAGTACGCGGGGGGGGTACAGATACGCAGTATTTT. Amino acid sequence: CSARVRGGGTDTQYF.

This clonotype has just one count. The chain recombines TRBV30 with TRBJ2-1; the match to TRBD1 covers 9 bases. J lost 12 bases, V lost 4 bases, and 13 bases had no gene match. The CDR3 is 14 residues long. Germline-derived CDR1 and CDR2 are GTSNPN and SVGIG (reference sequence). CDR3 sequence (DNA): TGTGCCTGGATACCGGGACAGGGTGGGTTTGGGCAGTTCTTC. As protein: CAWIPGQGGFGQFF. Full variable domain (remainder filled in from reference TRBV30 and TRBJ2-1): SQTIHQWPATLVQPVGSPLSLECTVEGTSNPNLYWYRQAAGRGLQLLFYSVGIGQISSEVPQNLSASRPQDRQFILSSKKLLLSDSGFYLCAWIPGQGGFGQFFGPGTRLTVL.

This clonotype was observed at least ten times. The rearrangement uses TRBV7-2 and TRBJ2-2, with unresolved D. The V and J ends lost 2 bases and 1 base respectively, with 8 bases between them. Germline V gene data show CDR1 as SGHTA and CDR2 as FQGNSA. The CDR3 sequence is 15 residues long. CDR3 loop: CASSLYRRNTGELFF. The CDR3, as DNA: TGTGCCAGCAGCTTATACCGCAGGAACACCGGGGAGCTGTTTTTT.

This clonotype was recorded at least ten times. V and J are TRBV28 and TRBJ1-4; 8 bases map to TRBD1. This CDR3 is built from 14 residues. With V trimmed by 10 bases and J by 3 bases, 7 bases remained unmatched. Germline values: CDR1 MDHEN, CDR2 SYDVKM. CDR3 amino acids: CAIGQGASNEKLFF. The CDR3, as DNA: TGTGCCATCGGGCAGGGGGCTTCTAATGAAAAACTGTTTTTT.

This clonotype was seen a few times. CDR3 sequence (DNA): TGTGCCAGCAGCTCCGGAGAGTCGCCGGGAGAAAAACTGTTTTTT. It yields the protein CASSSGESPGEKLFF. The V and J genes are TRBV12-1 and TRBJ1-4. TRBV12-1 represents a pseudogene. The length of the CDR3 is 15 residues.

This clonotype was seen more than once but under ten times. The rearrangement links TRBV5-5 to TRBJ2-5, with D maybe TRBD2 (5 bases). The J call may be incorrect, as the DNA end agrees better with TRBJ2-1. Per the germline V gene, CDR1 is SGHKS and CDR2 is YYEKEE (reference sequence). The CDR3 runs 12 residues. In DNA, the CDR3 is TGTGCCAGCAGACGGGGAAGCAACGAGCAGTTCTTC. Translating it yields CASRRGSNEQFF.

This clonotype was seen a handful of times. The rearrangement links TRBV12-3 or TRBV12-4 to TRBJ1-2; D is undetermined. The germline V and J ends were trimmed by 6 bases and 4 bases, with 15 bases remaining between them. The CDR3 contains 14 residues. The CDR3 DNA reads TGTGCCAGCAGCAAAGACGGGGAAGCCTATGGCTACACCTTC. Residues: CASSKDGEAYGYTF.

The chain links TRBV5-1 to TRBJ1-2; D perhaps matches TRBD1 (6 bases). Between the trimmed V and J ends, which lost 0 bases and 8 bases, there was a span of 14 bases. CDR1 is SGHRS, CDR2 YFSETQ, per germline. The CDR3 is made up of 14 amino acids. The CDR3 reads CASSLDRRGDGYTF. The CDR3 DNA sequence: TGCGCCAGCAGCTTGGATCGCAGGGGTGACGGCTACACCTTC.